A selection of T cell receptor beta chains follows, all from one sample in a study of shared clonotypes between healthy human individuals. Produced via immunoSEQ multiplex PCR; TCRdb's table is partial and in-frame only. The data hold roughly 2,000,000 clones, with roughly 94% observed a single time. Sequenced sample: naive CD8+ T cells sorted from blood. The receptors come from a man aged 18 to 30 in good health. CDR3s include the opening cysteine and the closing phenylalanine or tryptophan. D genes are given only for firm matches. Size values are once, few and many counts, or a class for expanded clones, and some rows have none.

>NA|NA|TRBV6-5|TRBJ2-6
TGTGCCAGCAGTTACGGGGAAATTAAGGGGGCCAACGTCCTGACTTTC
CASSYGEIKGANVLTF
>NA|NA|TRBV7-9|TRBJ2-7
TGTGCCAGCAGCCCACACTCCGCGGTCGGGCACGAGCAGTACTTC
CASSPHSAVGHEQYF
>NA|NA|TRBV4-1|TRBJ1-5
TGCGCCAGCAGCCCCCGTTCGGCGGAGAATCAGCCCCAGCATTTT
CASSPRSAENQPQHF
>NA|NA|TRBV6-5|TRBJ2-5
TGTGCCAGCAGTTACTCGATAGGCGAGGTCTACGAGACCCAGTACTTC
CASSYSIGEVYETQYF
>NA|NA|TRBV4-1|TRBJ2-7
TGCGCCAGCAGCCAAGACTTATACGAGCAGTACTTC
CASSQDLYEQYF
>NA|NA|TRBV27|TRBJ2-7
TGTGCCAGCAGTCCTTTTAGGGCTGGTTACGAGCAGTACTTC
CASSPFRAGYEQYF
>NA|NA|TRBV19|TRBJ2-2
TGTGCCAGTAGTCCCTCTCAGGGGATCGCGAACACCGGGGAGCTGTTTTTT
CASSPSQGIANTGELFF
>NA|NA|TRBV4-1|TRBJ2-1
TGCGCCAGCAGCCAGGAAGATTGGGGGACCTCCTATGAGCAGTTCTTC
CASSQEDWGTSYEQFF
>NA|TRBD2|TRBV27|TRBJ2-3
TGTGCCAGCGGCGAGCGGGGGCCCACAGATACGCAGTATTTT
CASGERGPTDTQYF
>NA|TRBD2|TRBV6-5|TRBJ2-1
TGTGCCAGCAGTTACTGGACTAGCGGGAGGGCCTATGAGCAGTTCTTC
CASSYWTSGRAYEQFF
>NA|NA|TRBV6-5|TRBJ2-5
TGTGCCAGCAGTTACGGACTGGGGCAAGAGACCCAGTACTTC
CASSYGLGQETQYF
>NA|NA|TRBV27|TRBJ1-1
TGTGCCAGCAGTCCCGGACCAGAAACTGAAGCTTTCTTT
CASSPGPETEAFF
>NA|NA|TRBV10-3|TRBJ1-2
TGTGCCACCCCGGGACACCAGAACTATGGCTACACCTTC
CATPGHQNYGYTF
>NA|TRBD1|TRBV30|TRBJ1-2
TGTGCCTGGAGTGGGGGGACAGGCCCAAGGGCCTTC
CAWSGGTGPRAF
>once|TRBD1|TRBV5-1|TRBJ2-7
TGCGCCAGCAGCTTGGCCGGGACAGAGGCCTACGAGCAGTACTTC
CASSLAGTEAYEQYF
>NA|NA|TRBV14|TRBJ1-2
TGTGCCAGCAGCCAAGGGGCAGGCGGGGGCTATGGCTACACCTTC
CASSQGAGGGYGYTF
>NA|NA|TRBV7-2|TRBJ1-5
TGTGCCAGCAGCTTAGCGCACAGCAGCAATCAGCCCCAGCATTTT
CASSLAHSSNQPQHF
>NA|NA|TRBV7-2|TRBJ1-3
TGTGCCAGCAGCTTAGGTTGGGCAGGTCCTGGAAACACCATATATTTT
CASSLGWAGPGNTIYF